What follows are 20 T cell receptor beta chains derived from one specimen sequenced in a study of Graves' ophthalmopathy and Graves' hyperthyroidism. The authors amplified TCR beta CDR3 regions from RNA transcripts. Amplification began with first-round RT-PCR using HTBI primers, then second-round multiplex PCR was performed. One entry per CDR3 protein, called by TCRdb with MiXCR from the multiplex PCR reads. The sample contains about 740,000 distinct CDR3 sequences, about 44% of which appear only once. Material for sequencing was peripheral blood. The receptor source for this set is an adult man with Graves' ophthalmopathy.

The table lists this clonotype with many counts. V usage is TRBV7-9 and J usage is TRBJ1-4, with D possibly being TRBD1 (6 bases). CDR3 length: 17 amino acids. CDR1 and CDR2 from the germline V gene are SEHNR and FQNEAQ (reference sequence). V was trimmed by 5 bases and J by 0 bases, leaving 16 bases between them. In DNA, the CDR3 is TGTGCCAGCAGCAGCAGGGAGGAGGGGGCAACTAATGAAAAACTGTTTTTT. It translates to CASSSREEGATNEKLFF.

J is TRBJ1-1 and V is TRBV6-6; D uncertain. Looked up from germline, CDR1 is MNHNY and CDR2 is SVGAGI (reference sequence). This CDR3 has 11 residues. The chain's CDR3 is CVSDTWTEAFF. DNA of the CDR3: TGTGTCTCAGACACCTGGACTGAAGCTTTCTTT.

There are a few counts of this clonotype. The chain carries TRBV7-9 and TRBJ2-5, with D possibly matching TRBD1 (7 bases). CDR3 length equals 14 residues. Germline values: CDR1 SEHNR, CDR2 FQNEAQ (reference sequence). Trimming cost V 6 bases and J 4 bases, with 15 bases left between them. The CDR3 DNA follows: TGTGCCAGCAGACAGGGGCGGGAAGCAGAGACCCAGTACTTC. Protein: CASRQGREAETQYF.

About this clonotype itself: The germline gene is not matched at one end of the junction; a read error may be the cause. The chain carries TRBV6-1 and TRBJ1-5; 7 bases map to TRBD1. Germline CDR1 reads MNHNS; CDR2 reads SASEGT. This CDR3 region has 15 residues. CDR3 protein: CASSGLTGSNQPRHF. The CDR3 bases are TGTGCCAGCAGTGGGTTGACAGGGAGCAATCAGCCCCGGCATTTT.

The J gene is TRBJ2-2, the V gene TRBV9; 15 bases fit TRBD2. V lost 3 bases to trimming and J lost 5 bases; unmatched junction nucleotides: 8. The V gene's germline CDR1 is SGDLS and CDR2 YYNGEE. There are 18 residues in the CDR3. The CDR3 nucleotides are TGTGCCAGCAGCGCGGATCCGGGACTAGCGGGGGGAACCGGGGAGCTGTTTTTT. Translation: CASSADPGLAGGTGELFF. Drawing the rest from reference TRBV9 and TRBJ2-2, the complete variable domain is DSGVTQTPKHLITATGQRVTLRCSPRSGDLSVYWYQQSLDQGLQFLIQYYNGEERAKGNILERFSAQQFPDLHSELNLSSLELGDSALYFCASSADPGLAGGTGELFFGEGSRLTVL.

On this clonotype itself: At one end, the junction sequence differs from germline, possibly due to a read error. J is TRBJ1-1 and V is TRBV25-1; the D is unclear. Per germline, CDR1 MGHDK and CDR2 SYGVNS. The CDR3 loop spans 15 amino acids. CDR3 loop: CASSQTWEVGTEAFF. The CDR3 DNA is TGTGCCAGCAGCCAAACGTGGGAGGTGGGCACTGAAGCTTTTTTT. The complete variable domain, with remaining parts taken from reference TRBV25-1 and TRBJ1-1, reads EADIYQTPRYLVIGTGKKITLECSQTMGHDKMYWYQQDPGMELHLIHYSYGVNSTEKGDLSSESTVSRIRTEHFPLTLESARPSHTSQYLCASSQTWEVGTEAFFGQGTRLTVV.

This clonotype has more than one count but fewer than ten. The genes are TRBV12-3 or TRBV12-4 and TRBJ2-5; 8 bases match TRBD1. The V and J ends lost 0 bases and 0 bases, in that order; junction bases with no gene match: 6. The CDR3 consists of 17 residues. CDR3 in amino acids: CASSLAGQGLYQETQYF. The CDR3 nucleotides read TGTGCCAGCAGTTTAGCCGGACAGGGATTGTACCAAGAGACCCAGTACTTC.

Concerning this clonotype itself: A read error is possible here, since a much larger clone lies one base away. The V and J genes are TRBV7-9 and TRBJ2-7; a possible D gene is TRBD2 (6 bases). This CDR3 has 13 amino acids. Germline loops: CDR1 SEHNR, CDR2 FQNEAQ (reference sequence). CDR3 coding DNA: TGTGCCAGCAGCAGGAGGGGAGGCTACGAGCAGTGCTTC. Protein: CASSRRGGYEQCF.

At least ten counts were recorded for this clonotype. The chain joins TRBV29-1 to TRBJ1-2; D is unclear. Trimming shortened V by 6 bases and J by 6 bases, and 17 bases separated the two germline ends. Germline V gives CDR1 SQVTM, CDR2 ANQGSEA. This CDR3 region has 13 residues. The CDR3: CSVRPQLKDGYTF. The CDR3 region has the DNA TGCAGCGTCCGCCCCCAACTGAAGGATGGCTACACCTTC.

This rearrangement joins TRBV2 to TRBJ2-7; 9 bases match TRBD1. Germline V gene lookup returns CDR1 SNHLY and CDR2 FYNNEI. The CDR3 loop spans 14 amino acids. V shed 6 bases, J shed 5 bases, and the junction held 8 bases outside the gene matches. The CDR3 bases are TGTGCCAGCAGACAGGGGGACAGGGTAAACGAGCAGTACTTC. Translated: CASRQGDRVNEQYF.

As for this clonotype: This may arise from a read error, as a much more abundant clone is one base away. In this CDR3 the conserved last residue, phenylalanine or tryptophan, is missing, so a read error is likely. The gene calls are TRBV10-3 and TRBJ1-2; D is unresolved. Germline V gene sequence: CDR1 ENHRY, CDR2 SYGVKD. The CDR3 contains 12 residues. CDR3 DNA: TGTGCCAGCAGTGACGGTCATTGGGGCTACACCCTC. Translation gives CASSDGHWGYTL.

This clonotype has a single count. A read error may account for a junction end that differs from germline. CDR3 residues: CASSLASSQKTQYF. CDR3 DNA sequence: TGCGCCAGCAGCTTGGCCAGCAGCCAAAAGACCCAGTACTTC. This chain uses TRBV5-1 with TRBJ2-5; D is ambiguous. In germline, CDR1 is SGHRS, CDR2 YFSETQ. The CDR3 is made up of 14 amino acids.

This clonotype appeared many times. V and J are TRBV2 and TRBJ1-6; D might be TRBD1 (5 bases). Trimming stripped 5 bases from V and 14 bases from J, with 22 bases between. The length of the CDR3 is 15 residues. The germline V gene encodes CDR1 SNHLY and CDR2 FYNNEI. The DNA for the CDR3 is TGTGCCAGCAGTCCCGAACCTCCTAGGGGTGCTGCCCTCCACTTT. This translates into CASSPEPPRGAALHF.

In the case of this clonotype: With a much larger clone just one base away, this may be a read error. This CDR3 fails to terminate in the conserved phenylalanine or tryptophan, so it likely reflects a read error. V gene TRBV2 combines with J gene TRBJ1-5; 9 bases are a match to TRBD1. The CDR3 is made up of 14 amino acids. The germline CDR1 and CDR2 sequences are SNHLY and FYNNEI. The trim removed 6 bases at V and 5 bases at J, leaving 5 bases unmatched. Here the CDR3 reads CASSRDRDYQPQHL. The CDR3, as DNA: TGTGCCAGCAGCCGGGACAGGGACTATCAGCCCCAGCATCTT.

This clonotype was seen a few times. The genes are TRBV19 and TRBJ2-5; D may be TRBD1 or TRBD2 (5 bases each). Deletions cut 7 bases from V and 4 bases from J, with 16 bases between. CDR1 is LNHDA and CDR2 is SQIVND in the germline V gene (reference sequence). The CDR3 has 14 amino acids. The CDR3 is CASNPGTVGETQYF. The CDR3 DNA sequence: TGTGCCAGTAACCCCGGGACGGTGGGAGAGACCCAGTACTTC.

There are many counts of this clonotype. V and J are TRBV24-1 and TRBJ2-7; 9 positions agree with TRBD1. J lost 4 bases, V lost 9 bases, and 0 bases had no gene match. CDR1 and CDR2 from the germline V gene are KGHDR and SFDVKD. This CDR3 spans 11 amino acids. The CDR3 nucleotides are TGTGCCACCGGGACAGGGTACGAGCAGTACTTC. This codes for CATGTGYEQYF.

The chain uses TRBV29-1 and TRBJ1-1; 12 nucleotides match TRBD1. The germline CDR1 and CDR2 sequences are SQVTM and ANQGSEA. Trimming took 6 bases from V and 1 from J; bases not matched to a gene: 6. CDR3 length: 15 amino acids. The CDR3 here is CSVSRDRGPNTEAFF. Here the CDR3 DNA reads TGCAGCGTGTCCCGGGACAGGGGGCCGAACACTGAAGCTTTCTTT.

About this clonotype itself: An end of the junction does not agree with germline; a read error may underlie this. This chain links TRBV10-2 with TRBJ1-4; 7 positions agree with TRBD1. The CDR3 extends over 13 amino acids. CDR1 and CDR2 (germline): WSHSY, SAAADI. This CDR3 is CASSRGQDEKLFF. In DNA, the CDR3 is TGTGCCAGCTCACGTGGACAGGATGAAAAACTGTTTTTT.

This clonotype came up many times. The rearrangement joins TRBV19 to TRBJ1-1; D unclear. Germline CDR1 is LNHDA and CDR2 is SQIVND (reference sequence). This CDR3 spans 14 amino acids. The ends were cut back, 9 bases at V and 1 base at J, with 15 bases in the middle. The CDR3, as DNA: TGTGCCAGCCGACTTGGTCAGTCGAACACTGAAGCTTTCTTT. Its protein is CASRLGQSNTEAFF.

This clonotype was observed a handful of times. The chain joins TRBV12-3 or TRBV12-4 to TRBJ1-1; the D is unclear. The V end lost 5 bases, the J end lost 1 base, and 11 bases lay between the germline ends. The CDR3 runs to 14 residues. CDR3 residues: CASSPRVQNTEAFF. In DNA, the CDR3 is TGTGCCAGCAGTCCCCGGGTACAGAACACTGAAGCTTTCTTT.